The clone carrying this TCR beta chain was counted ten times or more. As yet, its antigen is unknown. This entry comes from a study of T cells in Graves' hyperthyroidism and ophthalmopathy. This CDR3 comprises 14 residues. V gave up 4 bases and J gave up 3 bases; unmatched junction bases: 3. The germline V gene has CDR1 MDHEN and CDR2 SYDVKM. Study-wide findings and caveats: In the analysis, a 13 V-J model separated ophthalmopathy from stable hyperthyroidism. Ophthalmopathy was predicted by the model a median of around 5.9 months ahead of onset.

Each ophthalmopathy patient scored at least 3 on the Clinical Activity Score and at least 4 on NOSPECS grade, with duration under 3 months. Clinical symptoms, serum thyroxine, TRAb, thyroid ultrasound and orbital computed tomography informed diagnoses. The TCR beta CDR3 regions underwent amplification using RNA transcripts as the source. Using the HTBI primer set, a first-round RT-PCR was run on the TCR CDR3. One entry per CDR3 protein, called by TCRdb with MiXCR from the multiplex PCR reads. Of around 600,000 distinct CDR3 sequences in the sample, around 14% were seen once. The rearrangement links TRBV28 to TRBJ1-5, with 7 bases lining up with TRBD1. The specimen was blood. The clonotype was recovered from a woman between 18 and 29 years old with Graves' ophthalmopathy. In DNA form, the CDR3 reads TGTGCCAGCAGTTCGACAGGGACCAATCAGCCCCAGCATTTT. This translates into CASSSTGTNQPQHF.